Presented here are 10 T cell receptor beta chains from one specimen sequenced in a study of metastatic and nonmetastatic thyroid tumors. TCRdb reanalyzed the PCR reads with MiXCR. The sample contains about 50,000 clones, approximately 22% of which appear only once. Thyroid surgery was performed in patients who had received no treatment beforehand. Sample: blood. The receptors stem from a female donor with papillary thyroid cancer or a benign thyroid nodule (not recorded which). Some clones in this sample may be carry-over from other donors' samples.

This clone appeared many times. DNA for the CDR3: TGTGCCAGCAGTCCACAACAGGGCGTGCACGGAAACACCATATATTTT. Amino acids: CASSPQQGVHGNTIYF. The rearrangement joins TRBV28 to TRBJ1-3, with D possibly TRBD1 on 6 matching bases. Germline lookup yields CDR1 MDHEN and CDR2 SYDVKM. Between the trimmed V and J ends, which lost 5 bases and 4 bases, there was a span of 18 bases. The CDR3 has 16 amino acids.

In the case of this clone: Compared with germline, one end of the junction differs, possibly owing to a read error. The rearrangement joins TRBV4-1 to TRBJ2-2; 7 bases are a match to TRBD2. The V gene's germline CDR1 is MGHRA and CDR2 YSYEKL. The CDR3 sequence is 17 residues long. CDR3 sequence: CASSQVLGGSRTGELFF. In DNA form, the CDR3 reads TGCGCCAGCAGCCAAGTTCTGGGGGGGTCACGGACCGGTGAGCTGTTTTTT.

This clone was counted ten times or more. The chain combines TRBV20-1 with TRBJ2-1; D unclear. The CDR3 is made up of 11 amino acids. The V and J ends lost 1 base and 13 bases respectively, with 11 bases between them. The germline gives CDR1 DFQATT, CDR2 SNEGSKA (reference sequence). CDR3 protein: CSARVSGNQFF. In DNA, the CDR3 is TGCAGTGCTAGAGTGAGTGGAAACCAGTTCTTC.

In this sample, this clone turned up many times. In DNA form, the CDR3 reads TGTGCCAGCAGGGAAGAATATAGCAATCAGCCCCAGCATTTT. The encoded protein is CASREEYSNQPQHF. The chain employs TRBV6-2 or TRBV6-3 and TRBJ1-5; no reliable D call. Per germline, CDR1 MNHEY and CDR2 SVGEGT. The CDR3 has 14 residues. V dropped 6 bases and J dropped 0 bases, with 9 bases sitting between them.

Details on this clone: It may be a read error: a sequence one base away is much more abundant. This chain links TRBV28 with TRBJ1-1; 7 nucleotides align to TRBD1. The CDR3 is made up of 18 amino acids. Trimming took 1 base from V and 5 from J; bases not matched to a gene: 16. Germline-derived CDR1 and CDR2 are MDHEN and SYDVKM. DNA for the CDR3: TGTGCCAGCAGTTTATACCCCGCCCGGCACAGGGGACGGACTGAAGCTTTCTTT. This translates into CASSLYPARHRGRTEAFF. The whole variable domain, remainder taken from reference TRBV28 and TRBJ1-1, is DVKVTQSSRYLVKRTGEKVFLECVQDMDHENMFWYRQDPGLGLRLIYFSYDVKMKEKGDIPEGYSVSREKKERFSLILESASTNQTSMYLCASSLYPARHRGRTEAFFGQGTRLTVV.

The table lists this clone with many counts. The rearrangement links TRBV2 to TRBJ2-7; the D gene is possibly TRBD1 (7 bases). The germline gives CDR1 SNHLY, CDR2 FYNNEI. The CDR3 is made up of 12 amino acids. Trimming shortened V by 6 bases and J by 7 bases, and 13 bases separated the two germline ends. The CDR3 region is CASREGAGEQYF. CDR3 nucleotide sequence: TGTGCCAGCAGGGAGGGGGCGGGGGAGCAGTACTTC.

This clone was seen at least ten times. The chain has TRBV25-1 and TRBJ1-1, with no clear D. Trimming stripped 7 bases from V and 4 bases from J, with 13 bases between. The length of the CDR3 is 13 residues. The germline CDR1 and CDR2 sequences are MGHDK and SYGVNS. The CDR3 protein is CASKSQVGTEAFF. The CDR3 bases are TGTGCCAGCAAGTCGCAAGTCGGCACTGAAGCTTTCTTT.

The chain recombines TRBV7-3 with TRBJ2-3, with 7 bases matching TRBD2. CDR1 and CDR2 from the germline V gene are SGHTA and FQGTGA. This CDR3 region has 16 residues. Unmatched junction bases numbered 5, after V lost 2 bases and J lost 0 bases. In nucleotides, the CDR3 is TGTGCCAGCAGCTTACGCCAAGCGGGGAGCACAGATACGCAGTATTTT. Its translation: CASSLRQAGSTDTQYF.

Ten or more counts support this clone. The rearrangement uses TRBV5-1 and TRBJ1-4; D uncertain. V was pared by 4 bases and J by 5 bases, with 15 bases between. The CDR3 length is 15 residues. The germline V gene encodes CDR1 SGHRS and CDR2 YFSETQ. The CDR3 protein is CASSDPQGSNEKLFF. The CDR3 DNA reads TGCGCCAGCAGCGATCCACAAGGGTCCAATGAAAAACTGTTTTTT.

Turning to this clone: This may come from a read error, since a much larger clone is one base off. The chain recombines TRBV11-1 with TRBJ2-1; 11 positions agree with TRBD2. Losses at the gene ends were 2 bases for V and 3 bases for J; bases not matched to a gene: 3. The CDR3 is made up of 16 amino acids. The germline V gene has CDR1 SGHAT and CDR2 FQDESV (reference sequence). Here the CDR3 reads CASSLNTSGSYNEQFF. The CDR3 nucleotides are TGTGCCAGCAGCTTAAACACTAGCGGGAGCTACAATGAGCAGTTCTTC.